A single TCR beta chain is shown here with its context. These data come from a study of blood T cell repertoires in COVID-19. About the study: There were acute and convalescent COVID-19 samples, and they came from the United States, Italy and Spain. PBMCs, B-cell-depleted T cells, or T cells provided the cDNA or gDNA that made up the material.

Per the study methods: The assay estimated nucleated cells by amplifying reference gene primers. Data came from immunoSEQ multiplex PCR; TCRdb stores just in-frame clones and leaves some out. From that table come the V and J calls and clone size; the DNA was used to work out D and trimming. The sample consists of around 68,000 clones, around 87% of them appearing once. The sequencing sample was made of peripheral blood. This TCR was sampled from a middle-aged man with COVID-19, enrolled during active disease.

DNA of the CDR3: TGTGCCATCAGTGCGGGACAGGGGTTCTCTGGGGCCAACGTCCTGACTTTC. Residues: CAISAGQGFSGANVLTF. The chain employs TRBV10-3 and TRBJ2-6, with 10 bases aligning to TRBD1. V dropped 4 bases and J dropped 0; count of bases not matched to a gene: 3. The germline CDR1 and CDR2 sequences are ENHRY and SYGVKD. The CDR3 contains 17 residues.